This T cell receptor beta chain is drawn from a study of T cells after yellow fever vaccination. Study observations and caveats: Clonotypes shared by both compartments, CD4 and CD8, made up a small share. Weaker in magnitude, the secondary response showed a faster peak on day 5 versus 15. Most clones from primary vaccination were detected again post-booster (roughly 96% CD4, 88% CD8).

TCRdb ran MiXCR on the 5' RACE reads and lists one entry per CDR3 protein. The data show 340,000 or so distinct CDR3 sequences, with under 15% seen just once and 3.2% held by the top ten. This clonotype was counted a few times. What it binds is not known. This sample comprised CD4+ T cells sorted from PBMCs, obtained 15 days after the yellow fever booster vaccination. The sequence came from a man younger than 35 who received the YFV17D yellow fever vaccine.

The chain's CDR3 is CASSQTGVRNTEAFF. The CDR3, as DNA: TGTGCCAGCAGCCAGACAGGGGTTAGGAACACTGAAGCTTTCTTT. The chain is built from TRBV7-3 and TRBJ1-1; 8 bases line up with TRBD1. With V trimmed by 5 bases and J by 1 base, 6 bases remained unmatched. The CDR3 has 15 residues. Germline V gene data show CDR1 as SGHTA and CDR2 as FQGTGA.